This T cell receptor (beta chain) was recorded in a study of CD8 T cells in Susac syndrome. For this clonotype: Its antigen is not known.

Study-level points and caveats: The number of individuals included in the study's TCR sequencing and HLA analysis was acknowledged as relatively small.

High-throughput TCR beta sequencing covered peripheral CD8+ and CD4+ T cells. CDR1 is SGHTS and CDR2 is YDEGEE in the germline V gene. Deletions cut 4 bases from V and 0 bases from J, with 17 bases between. The CDR3 is made up of 16 amino acids. A quantity of roughly 0.5 to 1 ug RNA underwent reverse transcription using random hexamers. An immunoSEQ multiplex PCR generated amplified TCR beta CDR3 products spanning 54 Vbeta and 13 Jbeta. MiXCR was run by TCRdb on the immunoSEQ multiplex PCR reads, yielding one entry per CDR3 protein. This sample carries 150,000 to 180,000 distinct CDR3 sequences, about 94% of them seen once, and the ten largest clones take 0.2% to 0.25%.

This chain joins TRBV5-8 and TRBJ2-7, with D uncertain. The sequencing sample was made of CD8+ T cells from PBMCs. This TCR was sampled from a human donor with multiple sclerosis. CDR3 DNA sequence: TGTGCCAGCAGCCATCATACGGGCTCAAGCTCCTACGAGCAGTACTTC. Residues: CASSHHTGSSSYEQYF.